The sequence of this TCR beta chain was determined in a study of OX40 agonist ivuxolimab in advanced cancers. Whole-study context: Those enrolled were 70% to 85% male, with a mean age of around 60 years and ages from 23 to 79. Previous treatment with anti-PD-1, anti-PD-L1 or anti-CTLA-4 therapy was allowed; less than 45% had received some. The study, taken as a whole, reports: Nonresponders included some who also had low normalized T-cell clonal expansion.

TCRdb keeps only in-frame clones here, not all; method: immunoSEQ multiplex PCR. The table records roughly 60,000 clones, around 85% of them present only once. Per germline, CDR1 SGHNT and CDR2 YENEEA. CDR3 length: 16 residues. Between the trimmed V and J ends, which lost 5 bases and 2 bases, there was a span of 16 bases. Comment on this clone: Its antigen remains unknown.

The chain couples TRBV11-3 to TRBJ2-1; possible D gene TRBD2, 6 bases. Specimen: CD4+ or CD8+ T cells sorted from blood, collected in a trial of the OX40 agonist ivuxolimab. The clonotype originates from an adult with an advanced solid tumor such as melanoma, head and neck, liver or kidney cancer. This CDR3 reads CASSHGAGSPYNEQFF. CDR3 sequence (DNA): TGTGCCAGCAGCCACGGGGCGGGGAGCCCCTACAATGAGCAGTTCTTC.